This TCR beta chain was captured in a study of T cell repertoires in cytomegalovirus infection. Overall study context: Recently identified HLA-C-restricted CMV epitopes and well-studied HLA-B-restricted CMV epitopes were used by the study. Public TCR beta signatures marked donors with CMV infection and the matching HLA.

A single record per CDR3 protein comes from TCRdb applying MiXCR to the reads. This table has over 100,000 distinct CDR3 sequences, about 28% appearing once. In this sample, this clonotype turned up a few times. Its antigen is as yet unknown. Regarding the study as a whole: Dominating the ex vivo response were TCR beta clonotypes that were CMV-specific and HLA-C-restricted.

This specimen was CD8+ T cells from cultured PBMCs, taken from culture after CMV antigen stimulation. This clonotype was obtained from a human donor in good health (CMV status not recorded). Some clones in this sample may be carry-over from other donors' samples.

The CDR3 region is CASVRGGITSGNTIYF. The CDR3 region has the DNA TGTGCCAGCGTCCGAGGCGGGATTACCTCTGGAAACACCATATATTTT. The J gene is TRBJ1-3, the V gene TRBV27; D gene unclear. Looked up from germline, CDR1 is MNHEY and CDR2 is SMNVEV (reference sequence). V was trimmed by 8 bases and J by 0 bases, leaving 17 bases between them. The CDR3 has 16 amino acids.